What follows describes a single T cell receptor (beta chain). Antigen unknown. Germline V gene lookup returns CDR1 ENHRY and CDR2 SYGVKD. There are 15 residues in the CDR3. The V gene end was trimmed by 3 bases and the J gene end by 6 bases; junction bases not matched to a gene: 6. The source of the sample is a study of blood T cells in healthy people across ages. Study-wide findings and caveats: Conclusively comparing naive with antigen-experienced cells was impossible with unsorted PBMCs.

Next came a second PCR, run for roughly 6 to 11 cycles, which used a sample-barcoded 5' primer along with a J-beta primer mix. TCRdb analysed the 5' RACE reads with MiXCR anew, one entry per CDR3 protein. In the table there are about 580,000 distinct CDR3 sequences, about 45% of which are singletons. Sequencing used blood. The clonotype originates from a man of 80 years or more in good health. The rearrangement links TRBV10-3 to TRBJ2-3, with 10 bases that match TRBD2. The CDR3 here is CAISESGGDRDTQYF. The CDR3 nucleotides read TGTGCCATCAGTGAAAGCGGGGGGGACCGGGATACGCAGTATTTT.